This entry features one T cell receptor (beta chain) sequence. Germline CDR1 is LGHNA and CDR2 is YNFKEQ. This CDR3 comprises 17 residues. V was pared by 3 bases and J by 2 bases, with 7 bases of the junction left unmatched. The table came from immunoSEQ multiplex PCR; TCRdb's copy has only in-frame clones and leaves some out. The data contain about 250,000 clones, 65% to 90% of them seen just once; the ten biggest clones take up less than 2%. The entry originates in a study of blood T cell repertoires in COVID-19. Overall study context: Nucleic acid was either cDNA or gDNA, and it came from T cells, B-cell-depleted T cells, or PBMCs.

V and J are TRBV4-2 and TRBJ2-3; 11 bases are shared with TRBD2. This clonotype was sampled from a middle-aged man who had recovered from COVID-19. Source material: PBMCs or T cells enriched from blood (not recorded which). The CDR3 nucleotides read TGTGCCAGCAGCCAGACCCGGGGACTAGCGGTCACAGATACGCAGTATTTT. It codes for CASSQTRGLAVTDTQYF.